The rows below give T cell receptor beta chains drawn from one sample of a study of CD8 T cells in Susac syndrome. TCRdb ran MiXCR on the immunoSEQ multiplex PCR reads and lists one entry per CDR3 protein. The sample records around 230,000 distinct CDR3 sequences, approximately 95% being singletons. Input material: CD4+ T cells from PBMCs. These receptors were obtained from a human donor with multiple sclerosis. The CDR3 runs from the conserved cysteine through the conserved F or W. A D gene is named only where the DNA matches it firmly. The size of a clone is reported for some rows only, either as once, few or many, or as a class for expanded clones.

v_call	j_call	clone_size	d_call	cdr3_nt	cdr3_aa
TRBV29-1	TRBJ2-1	NA	TRBD2	TGCAGCGTTGGTCGGCTAGCGGGGGGGGATGAGCAGTTCTTC	CSVGRLAGGDEQFF
TRBV27	TRBJ2-3	NA	NA	TGTGCCAGCAGTTTGTGGCGGGGTAGCCTTCTTGATACGCAGTATTTT	CASSLWRGSLLDTQYF
TRBV29-1	TRBJ2-7	few	NA	TGCAGCGTTGAGGAAACAGCGGTGGGGGAGCAGTACTTC	CSVEETAVGEQYF
TRBV2	TRBJ1-4	NA	NA	TGTGCCAGCACCCCGGGAAACGAGGAAAAACTGTTTTTT	CASTPGNEEKLFF
TRBV6-5	TRBJ2-1	NA	TRBD2	TGTGCCAGCAGAAGTACTAGCGGGGGGAACAATGAGCAGTTCTTC	CASRSTSGGNNEQFF
TRBV6-5	TRBJ2-7	once	NA	TGTGCCAGCAGGGGTCTAGACTACGAGCAGTACTTC	CASRGLDYEQYF
TRBV29-1	TRBJ1-5	NA	NA	TGCAGCGTCGCCCGGAAGGGGGAATTGGATCAGCCCCAGCATTTT	CSVARKGELDQPQHF
TRBV2	TRBJ2-1	once	NA	TGTGCCAGCAGTGAACTACAGCGGAGGGGTGAGCAGTTCTTC	CASSELQRRGEQFF
TRBV4-1	TRBJ1-5	NA	NA	TGCGCCAGCAGCCAAGTGGGAAACAATCAGCCCCAGCATTTT	CASSQVGNNQPQHF
TRBV24-1	TRBJ2-5	NA	TRBD2	TGTGCCAACGGACTAGCGGGGGTCCGGGAGACCCAGTACTTC	CANGLAGVRETQYF
TRBV6-5	TRBJ2-6	NA	NA	TGTGCCAGCAGTTACGCAGGGGGGGACTCTGGGGCCAACGTCCTGACTTTC	CASSYAGGDSGANVLTF
TRBV5-1	TRBJ1-2	NA	NA	TGCGCCAGCAGCTTACCTCCACGTGAATCTCGGTATGGCTACACCTTC	CASSLPPRESRYGYTF
TRBV5-1	TRBJ1-2	NA	NA	TGCGCCAGCAGCTTGGAGGCCGGGGCTAACTATGGCTACACCTTC	CASSLEAGANYGYTF
TRBV20-1	TRBJ2-1	once	NA	TGCAGTGCTAACAGGGGGGGGACAGGCAATGAGCAGTTCTTC	CSANRGGTGNEQFF
TRBV29-1	TRBJ2-1	NA	NA	TGCAGCGTTGGGTGGGGGTTAGGCTCCTACAATGAGCAGTTCTTC	CSVGWGLGSYNEQFF